This T cell receptor beta chain was recorded in a study of blood T cell repertoires in COVID-19. This table comes from immunoSEQ multiplex PCR, and its TCRdb copy is limited to in-frame clones, with some not included. The sample contains 200,000 to 250,000 clones, around 87% of which appear only once. This receptor was obtained from a man aged 25-40 years who had been exposed to COVID-19. The material sequenced was PBMCs or T cells enriched from blood (not recorded which).

Here the CDR3 reads CATSRQDREKLFF. As DNA, the CDR3 is TGTGCCACCAGCAGACAGGACAGAGAAAAACTGTTTTTT. The chain employs TRBV15 and TRBJ1-4; D might be TRBD1 (6 bases). There are 13 residues in the CDR3. Germline V gene lookup returns CDR1 LNHNV and CDR2 YYDKDF (reference sequence). The germline V and J ends were trimmed by 2 bases and 8 bases, with 9 bases remaining between them.